The 4 T cell receptor beta chains reported below all come from one sample, sequenced in a study of blood T cell repertoires in COVID-19. Using immunoSEQ multiplex PCR, the repertoire was profiled, and TCRdb retains in-frame clones only, with some absent. The repertoire holds under 100,000 clones, with around 80% as singletons. Sequencing was carried out using peripheral blood. These receptors were taken from a man aged 55 to 70 with acute or convalescent COVID-19.

The chain couples TRBV6-2 or TRBV6-3 to TRBJ2-5, with D possibly being TRBD2 (7 bases). Germline-derived CDR1 and CDR2 are MNHEY and SVGEGT. The V and J ends lost 5 bases and 5 bases respectively, with 18 bases between them. This CDR3 has 15 residues. CDR3 DNA sequence: TGTGCCAGCAGTCGGCTTGGGGGGGCTTGGGAGACCCAGTACTTC. It is translated as CASSRLGGAWETQYF.

V and J are TRBV3-1 (or the pseudogene TRBV3-2) and TRBJ2-5, with TRBD2 matching over 9 bases. Per germline, CDR1 LGHDT and CDR2 YNNKEL (reference sequence). V lost 6 bases and J lost 3; bases outside the gene matches: 8. The CDR3 extends over 15 amino acids. The CDR3 spells CASRLAGADKETQYF. CDR3 nucleotides: TGTGCCAGCAGGTTAGCGGGGGCCGACAAAGAGACCCAGTACTTC.

This clone showed up just once. The rearrangement uses TRBV7-2 and TRBJ1-3, with unresolved D. The CDR3 consists of 15 residues. Trimming removed 3 bases at V and 0 bases at J, with 9 bases between. Germline-derived CDR1 and CDR2 are SGHTA and FQGNSA. CDR3 protein: CASSFSGNSGNTIYF. The CDR3 DNA reads as TGTGCCAGCAGCTTCTCTGGCAACTCTGGAAACACCATATATTTT.

This rearrangement joins TRBV3-1 (or the pseudogene TRBV3-2) to TRBJ2-3; D is unresolved. Trimming removed 4 bases at V and 3 bases at J, with 8 bases between. CDR3 length: 13 amino acids. Germline V CDR1 and CDR2: LGHDT, YNNKEL (reference sequence). The CDR3 protein is CASSPPYTDTQYF. The DNA of the CDR3 is TGTGCCAGCAGCCCGCCCTATACAGATACGCAGTATTTT.